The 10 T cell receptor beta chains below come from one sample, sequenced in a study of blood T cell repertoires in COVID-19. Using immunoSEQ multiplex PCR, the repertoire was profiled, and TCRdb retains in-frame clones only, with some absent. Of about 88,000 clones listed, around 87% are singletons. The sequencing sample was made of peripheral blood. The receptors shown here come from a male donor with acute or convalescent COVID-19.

The CDR3 loop reads CAWSVLGGNQPQHF. CDR3 nucleotide sequence: TGTGCCTGGAGTGTACTGGGAGGCAATCAGCCCCAGCATTTT. V usage is TRBV30 and J usage is TRBJ1-5; no firm D call. From germline, CDR1 is GTSNPN and CDR2 SVGIG (reference sequence). The CDR3 covers 14 residues. V lost 0 bases to trimming and J lost 2 bases, with 8 bases between them.

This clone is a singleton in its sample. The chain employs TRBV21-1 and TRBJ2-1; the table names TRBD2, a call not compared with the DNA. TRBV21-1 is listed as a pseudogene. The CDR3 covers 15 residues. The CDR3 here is CASSASGLPYNEQFF. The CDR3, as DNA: TGTGCCAGCAGCGCCTCGGGACTACCCTACAATGAGCAGTTCTTC.

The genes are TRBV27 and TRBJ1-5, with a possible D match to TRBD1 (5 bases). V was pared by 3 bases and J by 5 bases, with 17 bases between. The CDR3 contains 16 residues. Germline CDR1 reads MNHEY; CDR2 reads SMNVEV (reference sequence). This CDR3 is CASSFPPRWGDQPQHF. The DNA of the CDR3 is TGTGCCAGCAGTTTTCCCCCTCGCTGGGGGGATCAGCCCCAGCATTTT.

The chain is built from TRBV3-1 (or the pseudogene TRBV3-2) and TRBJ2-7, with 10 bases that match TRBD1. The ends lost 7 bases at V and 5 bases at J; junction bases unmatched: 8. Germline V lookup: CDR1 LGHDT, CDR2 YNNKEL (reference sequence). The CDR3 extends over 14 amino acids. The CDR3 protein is CASTHGTGAHEQYF. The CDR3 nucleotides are TGTGCCAGCACCCATGGGACAGGGGCCCACGAGCAGTACTTC.

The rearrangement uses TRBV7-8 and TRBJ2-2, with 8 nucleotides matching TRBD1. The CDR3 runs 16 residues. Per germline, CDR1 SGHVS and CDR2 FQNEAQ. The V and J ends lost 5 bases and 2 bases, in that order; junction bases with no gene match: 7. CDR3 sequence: CASSARDRPNTGELFF. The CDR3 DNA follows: TGTGCCAGCAGCGCCCGGGACAGGCCTAACACCGGGGAGCTGTTTTTT.

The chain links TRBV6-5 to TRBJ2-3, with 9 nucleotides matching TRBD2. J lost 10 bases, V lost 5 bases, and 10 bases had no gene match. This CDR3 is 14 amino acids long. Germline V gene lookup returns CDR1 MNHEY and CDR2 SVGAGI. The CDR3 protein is CASSRDFAGGAQYF. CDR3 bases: TGTGCCAGCAGTCGCGACTTTGCGGGGGGGGCGCAGTATTTT.

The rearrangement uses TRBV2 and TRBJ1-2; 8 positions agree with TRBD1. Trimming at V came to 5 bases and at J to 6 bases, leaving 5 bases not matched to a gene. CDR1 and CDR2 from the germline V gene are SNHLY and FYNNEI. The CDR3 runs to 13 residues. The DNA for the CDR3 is TGTGCCAGCAGTTTGGACAGGGTACATGGCTACACCTTC. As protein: CASSLDRVHGYTF. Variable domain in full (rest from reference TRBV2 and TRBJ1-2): EPEVTQTPSHQVTQMGQEVILRCVPISNHLYFYWYRQILGQKVEFLVSFYNNEISEKSEIFDDQFSVERPDGSNFTLKIRSTKLEDSAMYFCASSLDRVHGYTFGSGTRLTVV.

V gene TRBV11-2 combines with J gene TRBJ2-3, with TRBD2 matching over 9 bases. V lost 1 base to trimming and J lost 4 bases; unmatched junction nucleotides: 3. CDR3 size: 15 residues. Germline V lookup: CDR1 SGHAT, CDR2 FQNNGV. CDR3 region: CASSLGGGAPDTQYF. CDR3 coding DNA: TGTGCCAGCAGCTTAGGCGGGGGGGCCCCAGATACGCAGTATTTT.

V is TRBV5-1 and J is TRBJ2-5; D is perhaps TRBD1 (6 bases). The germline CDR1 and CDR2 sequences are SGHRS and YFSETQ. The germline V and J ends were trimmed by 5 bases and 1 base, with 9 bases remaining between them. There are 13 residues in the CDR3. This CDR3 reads CASRPGVQETQYF. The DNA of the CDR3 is TGCGCCAGCAGGCCAGGGGTCCAAGAGACCCAGTACTTC.

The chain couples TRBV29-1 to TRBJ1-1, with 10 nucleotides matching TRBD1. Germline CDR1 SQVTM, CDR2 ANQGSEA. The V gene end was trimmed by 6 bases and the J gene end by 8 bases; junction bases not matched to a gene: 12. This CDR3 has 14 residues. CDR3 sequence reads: CSVERTGGNGEAFF. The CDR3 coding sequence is TGCAGCGTGGAAAGGACAGGGGGTAACGGCGAAGCTTTCTTT. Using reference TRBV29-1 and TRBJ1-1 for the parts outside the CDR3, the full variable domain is SAVISQKPSRDICQRGTSLTIQCQVDSQVTMMFWYRQQPGQSLTLIATANQGSEATYESGFVIDKFPISRPNLTFSTLTVSNMSPEDSSIYLCSVERTGGNGEAFFGQGTRLTVV.